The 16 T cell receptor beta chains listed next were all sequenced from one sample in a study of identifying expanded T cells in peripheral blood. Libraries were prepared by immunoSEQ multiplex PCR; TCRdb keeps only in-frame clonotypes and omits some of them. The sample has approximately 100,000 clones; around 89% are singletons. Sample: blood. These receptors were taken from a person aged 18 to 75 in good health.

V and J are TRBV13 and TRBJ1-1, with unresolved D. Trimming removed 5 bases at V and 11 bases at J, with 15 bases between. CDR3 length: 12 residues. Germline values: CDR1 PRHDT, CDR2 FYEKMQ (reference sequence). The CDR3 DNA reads TGTGCCAGCAGCCGCCCCCCTTGGGCGGCTTTCTTT. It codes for CASSRPPWAAFF.

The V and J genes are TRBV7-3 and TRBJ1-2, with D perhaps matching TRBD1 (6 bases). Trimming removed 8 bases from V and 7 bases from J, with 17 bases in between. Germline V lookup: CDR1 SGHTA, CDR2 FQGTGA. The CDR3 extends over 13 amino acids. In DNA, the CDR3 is TGTGCCAGCGGGTTGGGGGCGCAGTTTGGCTACACCTTC. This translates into CASGLGAQFGYTF.

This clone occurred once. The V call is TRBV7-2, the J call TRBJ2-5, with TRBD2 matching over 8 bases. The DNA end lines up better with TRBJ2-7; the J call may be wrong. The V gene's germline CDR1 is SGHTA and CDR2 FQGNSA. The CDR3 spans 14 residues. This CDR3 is CASSLSGSPYEQYF. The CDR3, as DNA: TGTGCCAGCAGCCTAAGCGGGAGCCCCTACGAGCAGTACTTC.

CDR3 protein: CASSPGVSGNEQFF. In nucleotides, the CDR3 is TGTGCCAGCAGCCCAGGGGTGTCGGGTAATGAGCAGTTCTTC. This chain joins TRBV27 and TRBJ2-1; TRBD1 is a possible D gene (6 bases). From germline, CDR1 is MNHEY and CDR2 SMNVEV (reference sequence). CDR3 length: 14 residues. Trimming stripped 6 bases from V and 7 bases from J, with 16 bases between.

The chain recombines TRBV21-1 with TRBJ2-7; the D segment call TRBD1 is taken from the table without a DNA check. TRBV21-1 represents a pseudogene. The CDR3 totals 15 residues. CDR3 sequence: CASSKKDRGQYEQYF. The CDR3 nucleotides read TGTGCCAGCAGCAAAAAGGACAGGGGGCAGTACGAGCAGTACTTC.

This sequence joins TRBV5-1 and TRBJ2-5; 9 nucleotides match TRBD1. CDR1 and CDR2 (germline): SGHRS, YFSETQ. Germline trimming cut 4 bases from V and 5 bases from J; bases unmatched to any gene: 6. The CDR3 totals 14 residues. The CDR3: CASSPDRGGETQYF. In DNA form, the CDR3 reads TGCGCCAGCAGCCCGGACAGGGGAGGCGAGACCCAGTACTTC. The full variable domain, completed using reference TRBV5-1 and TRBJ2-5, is KAGVTQTPRYLIKTRGQQVTLSCSPISGHRSVSWYQQTPGQGLQFLFEYFSETQRNKGNFPGRFSGRQFSNSRSEMNVSTLELGDSALYLCASSPDRGGETQYFGPGTRLLVL.

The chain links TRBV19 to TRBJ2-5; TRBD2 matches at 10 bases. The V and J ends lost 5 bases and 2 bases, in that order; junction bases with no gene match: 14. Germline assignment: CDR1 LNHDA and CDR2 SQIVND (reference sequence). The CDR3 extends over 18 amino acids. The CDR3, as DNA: TGTGCCAGTAGTGCGGGGAGGGCTAGCGGGAGACTGCAAGAGACCCAGTACTTC. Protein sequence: CASSAGRASGRLQETQYF.

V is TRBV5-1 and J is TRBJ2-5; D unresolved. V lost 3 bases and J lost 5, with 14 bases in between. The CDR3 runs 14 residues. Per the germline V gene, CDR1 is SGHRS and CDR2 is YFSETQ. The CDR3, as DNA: TGCGCCAGCAGCTACGACGGAGTAGAGGAGACCCAGTACTTC. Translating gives CASSYDGVEETQYF.

CDR3 residues: CASSWVFGEFEQYF. CDR3 nucleotides: TGTGCCAGCAGTTGGGTGTTCGGGGAGTTCGAGCAGTACTTC. The J gene is TRBJ2-7, the V gene TRBV28; tentative D call: TRBD2 (5 bases). The CDR3 totals 14 residues. Germline V gives CDR1 MDHEN, CDR2 SYDVKM. The V gene lost 4 bases and the J gene lost 6 bases, with 16 bases spanning the gap. Using reference TRBV28 and TRBJ2-7 for the parts outside the CDR3, the full variable domain is DVKVTQSSRYLVKRTGEKVFLECVQDMDHENMFWYRQDPGLGLRLIYFSYDVKMKEKGDIPEGYSVSREKKERFSLILESASTNQTSMYLCASSWVFGEFEQYFGPGTRLTVT.

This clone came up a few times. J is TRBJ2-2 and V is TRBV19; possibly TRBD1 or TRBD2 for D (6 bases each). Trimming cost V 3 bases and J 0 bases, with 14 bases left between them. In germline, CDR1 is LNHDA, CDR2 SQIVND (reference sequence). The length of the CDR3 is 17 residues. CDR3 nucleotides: TGTGCCAGTAGTATCGGCAGGGGAGGACCGAACACCGGGGAGCTGTTTTTT. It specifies CASSIGRGGPNTGELFF. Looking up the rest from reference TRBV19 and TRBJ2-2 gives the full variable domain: DGGITQSPKYLFRKEGQNVTLSCEQNLNHDAMYWYRQDPGQGLRLIYYSQIVNDFQKGDIAEGYSVSREKKESFPLTVTSAQKNPTAFYLCASSIGRGGPNTGELFFGEGSRLTVL.

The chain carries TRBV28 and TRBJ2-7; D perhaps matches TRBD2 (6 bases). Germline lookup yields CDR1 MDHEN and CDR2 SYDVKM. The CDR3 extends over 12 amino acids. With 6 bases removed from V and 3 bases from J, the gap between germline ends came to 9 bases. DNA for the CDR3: TGTGCCAGCAGGCAGGGACTCTACGAGCAGTACTTC. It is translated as CASRQGLYEQYF.

The CDR3 protein is CASSQDLVTGTDTQYF. The CDR3 bases are TGTGCCAGCAGCCAAGACCTAGTTACCGGCACAGATACGCAGTATTTT. The gene calls are TRBV4-2 and TRBJ2-3; the D is unclear. Looked up from germline, CDR1 is LGHNA and CDR2 is YNFKEQ. CDR3 size: 16 residues. With 0 bases removed from V and 1 base from J, the gap between germline ends came to 11 bases.

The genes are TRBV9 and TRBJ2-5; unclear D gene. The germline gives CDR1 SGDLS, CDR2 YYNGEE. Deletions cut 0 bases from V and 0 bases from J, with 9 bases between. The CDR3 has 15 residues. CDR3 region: CASSVGAANQETQYF. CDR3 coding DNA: TGTGCCAGCAGCGTAGGGGCAGCGAACCAAGAGACCCAGTACTTC.

The CDR3 spells CASSPQLRAGSYNEQFF. The CDR3 DNA reads as TGTGCCAGCTCACCGCAACTTAGAGCGGGGTCCTACAATGAGCAGTTCTTC. This chain links TRBV18 with TRBJ2-1; 7 nucleotides line up with TRBD2. V lost 3 bases to trimming and J lost 1 base; unmatched junction nucleotides: 9. The CDR3 spans 17 residues. Germline V lookup: CDR1 KGHSH, CDR2 LQKENI. The full variable domain, rest sourced from reference TRBV18 and TRBJ2-1, is NAGVMQNPRHLVRRRGQEARLRCSPMKGHSHVYWYRQLPEEGLKFMVYLQKENIIDESGMPKERFSAEFPKEGPSILRIQQVVRGDSAAYFCASSPQLRAGSYNEQFFGPGTRLTVL.

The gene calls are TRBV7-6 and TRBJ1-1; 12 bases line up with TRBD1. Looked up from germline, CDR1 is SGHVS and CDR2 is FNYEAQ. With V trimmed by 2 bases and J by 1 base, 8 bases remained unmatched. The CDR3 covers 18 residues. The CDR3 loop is CASSLRPGTGGWNTEAFF. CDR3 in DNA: TGTGCCAGCAGCTTAAGGCCTGGGACAGGGGGCTGGAACACTGAAGCTTTCTTT.

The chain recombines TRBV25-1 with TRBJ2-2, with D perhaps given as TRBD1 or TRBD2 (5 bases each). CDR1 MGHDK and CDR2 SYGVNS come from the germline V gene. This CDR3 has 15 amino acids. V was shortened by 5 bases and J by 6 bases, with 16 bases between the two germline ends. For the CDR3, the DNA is TGTGCCAGCAGTACCGGGACCGTGTCCTCCGGGGAGCTGTTTTTT. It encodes CASSTGTVSSGELFF.